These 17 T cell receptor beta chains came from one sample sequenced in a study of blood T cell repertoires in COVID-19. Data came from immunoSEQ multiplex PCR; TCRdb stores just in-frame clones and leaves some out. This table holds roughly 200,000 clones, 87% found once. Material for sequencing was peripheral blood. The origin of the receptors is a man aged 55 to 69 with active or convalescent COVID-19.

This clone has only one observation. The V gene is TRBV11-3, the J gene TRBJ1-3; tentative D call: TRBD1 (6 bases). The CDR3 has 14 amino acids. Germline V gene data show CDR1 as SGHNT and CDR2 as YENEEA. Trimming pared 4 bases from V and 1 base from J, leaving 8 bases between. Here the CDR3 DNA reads TGTGCCAGCAGCTCCACAGGGTCTGGAAACACCATATATTTT. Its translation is CASSSTGSGNTIYF.

The CDR3 is CASSPGLAGGRQFF. For the CDR3, the DNA is TGTGCCAGCAGCCCTGGACTAGCGGGGGGGAGGCAGTTCTTC. This rearrangement joins TRBV7-2 to TRBJ2-1; the match to TRBD2 covers 15 bases. Germline V gene lookup returns CDR1 SGHTA and CDR2 FQGNSA. V shed 5 bases, J shed 12 bases, and the junction held 5 bases outside the gene matches. This CDR3 comprises 14 residues.

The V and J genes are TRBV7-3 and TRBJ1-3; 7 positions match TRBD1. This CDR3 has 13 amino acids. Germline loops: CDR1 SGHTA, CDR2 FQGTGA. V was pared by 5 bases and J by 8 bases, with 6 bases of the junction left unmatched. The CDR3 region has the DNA TGTGCCAGCAGCCTCCGACAGGGAGACACCATATATTTT. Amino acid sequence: CASSLRQGDTIYF.

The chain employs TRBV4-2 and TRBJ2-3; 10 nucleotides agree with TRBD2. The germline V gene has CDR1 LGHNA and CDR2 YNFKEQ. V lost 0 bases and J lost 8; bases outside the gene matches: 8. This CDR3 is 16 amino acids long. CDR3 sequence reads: CASSQEAGGLSLTQYF. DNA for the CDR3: TGTGCCAGCAGCCAAGAAGCGGGGGGGCTGAGTCTTACGCAGTATTTT.

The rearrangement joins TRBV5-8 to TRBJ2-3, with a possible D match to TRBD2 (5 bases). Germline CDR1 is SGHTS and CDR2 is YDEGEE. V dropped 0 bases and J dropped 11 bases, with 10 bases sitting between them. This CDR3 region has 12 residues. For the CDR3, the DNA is TGTGCCAGCAGCTTGGGTCCCCGGGGGCAGTATTTT. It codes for CASSLGPRGQYF. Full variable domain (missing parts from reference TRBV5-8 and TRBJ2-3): EAGVTQSPTHLIKTRGQQATLRCSPISGHTSVYWYQQALGLGLQFLLWYDEGEERNRGNFPPRFSGRQFPNYSSELNVNALELEDSALYLCASSLGPRGQYFGPGTRLTVL.

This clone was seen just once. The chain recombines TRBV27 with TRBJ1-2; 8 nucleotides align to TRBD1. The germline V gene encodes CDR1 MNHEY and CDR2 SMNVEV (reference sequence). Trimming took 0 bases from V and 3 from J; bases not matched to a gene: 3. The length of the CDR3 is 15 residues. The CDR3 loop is CASSLSRGLDYGYTF. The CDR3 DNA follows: TGTGCCAGCAGTTTATCCAGGGGGCTAGACTATGGCTACACCTTC.

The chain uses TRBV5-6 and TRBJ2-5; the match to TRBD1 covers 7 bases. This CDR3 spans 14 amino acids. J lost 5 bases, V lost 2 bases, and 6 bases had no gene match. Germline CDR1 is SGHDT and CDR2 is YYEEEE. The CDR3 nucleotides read TGTGCCAGCAGCTTTGACAGGGTAGCGGAGACCCAGTACTTC. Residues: CASSFDRVAETQYF.

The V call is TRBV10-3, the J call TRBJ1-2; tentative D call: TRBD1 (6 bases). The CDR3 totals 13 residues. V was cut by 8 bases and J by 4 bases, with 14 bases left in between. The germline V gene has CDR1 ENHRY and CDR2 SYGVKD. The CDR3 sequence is CAIATGPFYGYTF. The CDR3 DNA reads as TGTGCCATCGCGACAGGACCATTCTATGGCTACACCTTC.

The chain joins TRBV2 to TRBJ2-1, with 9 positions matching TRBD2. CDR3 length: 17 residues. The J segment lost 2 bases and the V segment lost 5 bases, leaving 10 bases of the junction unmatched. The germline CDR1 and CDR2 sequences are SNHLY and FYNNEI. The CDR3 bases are TGTGCCAGCAGTCGCAGGACTAGCGTGAAGGCCTACAATGAGCAGTTCTTC. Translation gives CASSRRTSVKAYNEQFF.

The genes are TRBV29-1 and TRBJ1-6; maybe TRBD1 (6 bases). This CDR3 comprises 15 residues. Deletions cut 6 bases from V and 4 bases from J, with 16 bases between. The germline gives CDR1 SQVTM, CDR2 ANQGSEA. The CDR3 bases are TGCAGCGTGAGGACAGCCCAGGGATATAATTCACCCCTCCACTTT. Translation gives CSVRTAQGYNSPLHF. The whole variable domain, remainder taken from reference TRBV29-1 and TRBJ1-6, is SAVISQKPSRDICQRGTSLTIQCQVDSQVTMMFWYRQQPGQSLTLIATANQGSEATYESGFVIDKFPISRPNLTFSTLTVSNMSPEDSSIYLCSVRTAQGYNSPLHFGNGTRLTVT.

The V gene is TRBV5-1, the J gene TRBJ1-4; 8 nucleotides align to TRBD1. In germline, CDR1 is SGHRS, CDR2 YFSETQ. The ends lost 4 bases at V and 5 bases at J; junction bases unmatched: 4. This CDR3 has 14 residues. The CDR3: CASSRDRPNEKLFF. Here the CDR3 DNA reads TGCGCCAGCAGCCGGGACAGGCCAAATGAAAAACTGTTTTTT. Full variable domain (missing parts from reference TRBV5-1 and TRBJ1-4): KAGVTQTPRYLIKTRGQQVTLSCSPISGHRSVSWYQQTPGQGLQFLFEYFSETQRNKGNFPGRFSGRQFSNSRSEMNVSTLELGDSALYLCASSRDRPNEKLFFGSGTQLSVL.

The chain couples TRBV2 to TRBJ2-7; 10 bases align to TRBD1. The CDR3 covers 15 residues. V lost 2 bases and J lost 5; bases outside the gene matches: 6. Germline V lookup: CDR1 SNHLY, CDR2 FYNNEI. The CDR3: CASSEPDRGYHEQYF. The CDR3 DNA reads TGTGCCAGCAGTGAACCGGACAGGGGGTATCACGAGCAGTACTTC.

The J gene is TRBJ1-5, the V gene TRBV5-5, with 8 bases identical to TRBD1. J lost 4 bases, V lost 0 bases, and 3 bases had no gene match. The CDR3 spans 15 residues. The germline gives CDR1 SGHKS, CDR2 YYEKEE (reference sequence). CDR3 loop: CASSLDWDRNQPQHF. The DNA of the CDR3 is TGTGCCAGCAGCTTGGATTGGGACAGGAATCAGCCCCAGCATTTT.

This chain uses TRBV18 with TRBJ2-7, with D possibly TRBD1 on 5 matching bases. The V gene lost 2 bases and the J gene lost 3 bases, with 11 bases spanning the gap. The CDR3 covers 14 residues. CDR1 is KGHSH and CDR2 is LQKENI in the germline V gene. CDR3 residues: CASSPFRALYEQYF. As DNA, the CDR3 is TGTGCCAGCTCACCATTCAGGGCCCTCTACGAGCAGTACTTC. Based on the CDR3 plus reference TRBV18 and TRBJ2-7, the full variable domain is NAGVMQNPRHLVRRRGQEARLRCSPMKGHSHVYWYRQLPEEGLKFMVYLQKENIIDESGMPKERFSAEFPKEGPSILRIQQVVRGDSAAYFCASSPFRALYEQYFGPGTRLTVT.

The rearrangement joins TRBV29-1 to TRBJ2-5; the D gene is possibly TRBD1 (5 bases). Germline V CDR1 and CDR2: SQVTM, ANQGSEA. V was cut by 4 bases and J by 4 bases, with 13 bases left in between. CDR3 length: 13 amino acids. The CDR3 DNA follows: TGCAGCGTTGTTCTGGCAGGGTCAGAGACCCAGTACTTC. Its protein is CSVVLAGSETQYF.

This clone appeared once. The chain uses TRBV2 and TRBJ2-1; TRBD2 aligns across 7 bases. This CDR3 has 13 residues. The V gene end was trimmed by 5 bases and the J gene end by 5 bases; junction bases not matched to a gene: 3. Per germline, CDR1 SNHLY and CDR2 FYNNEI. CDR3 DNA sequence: TGTGCCAGCAGTAGGACTAGGGACAATGAGCAGTTCTTC. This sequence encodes CASSRTRDNEQFF.

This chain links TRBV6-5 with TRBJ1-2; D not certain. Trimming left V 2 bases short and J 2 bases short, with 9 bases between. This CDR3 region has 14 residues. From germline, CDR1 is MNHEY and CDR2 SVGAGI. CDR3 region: CASSYTQRNYGYTF. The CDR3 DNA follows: TGTGCCAGCAGTTACACACAACGAAACTATGGCTACACCTTC.